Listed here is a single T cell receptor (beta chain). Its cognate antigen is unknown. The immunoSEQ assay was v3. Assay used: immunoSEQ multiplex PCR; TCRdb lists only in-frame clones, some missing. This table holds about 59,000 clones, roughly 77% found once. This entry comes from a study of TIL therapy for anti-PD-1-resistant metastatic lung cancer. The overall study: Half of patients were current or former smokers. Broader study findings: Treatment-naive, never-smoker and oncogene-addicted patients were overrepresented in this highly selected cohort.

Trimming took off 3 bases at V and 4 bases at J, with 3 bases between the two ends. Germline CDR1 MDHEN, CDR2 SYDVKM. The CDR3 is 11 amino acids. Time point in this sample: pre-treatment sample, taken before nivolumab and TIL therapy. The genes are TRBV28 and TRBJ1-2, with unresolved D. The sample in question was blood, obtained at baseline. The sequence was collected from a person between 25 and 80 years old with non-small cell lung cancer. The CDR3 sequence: CASSLLYGYTF. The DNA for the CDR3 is TGTGCCAGCAGTTTGCTCTATGGCTACACCTTC.